A selection of T cell receptor beta chains follows, all from one sample in a study of early T cells in non-severe SARS-CoV-2 infection. Using its own MiXCR run on the 5' RACE reads, TCRdb lists one record per CDR3 protein. The table lists 40,000 to 50,000 distinct CDR3 sequences, around 14% of them singletons, with 10% in the top ten. The specimen sequenced was whole blood. The receptors shown here come from an adult who was a healthcare worker with PCR-confirmed SARS-CoV-2 infection or an uninfected control (not recorded which). The CDR3 runs from the conserved cysteine through the conserved F or W.

J gene	V gene	CDR3 protein
TRBJ2-5	TRBV24-1	CATSDGETQYF
TRBJ1-1	TRBV28	CASSLDGTSSEAFF
TRBJ2-5	TRBV3-1	CASSQDQGQETQYF
TRBJ2-1	TRBV29-1	CSVERGRNGEQFF
TRBJ1-2	TRBV5-5	CASSLRQSDYGYTF
TRBJ2-1	TRBV5-1	CASSLEGWYNEQFF
TRBJ1-4	TRBV13	CASSLGGKLFF
TRBJ1-2	TRBV20-1	CSARTGMLANYGYTF
TRBJ2-3	TRBV18	CASSPQRDHTDTQYF
TRBJ2-3	TRBV21-1	CASSRSHRDLSTDTQYF
TRBJ2-7	TRBV28	CASTLTSQYEQYF
TRBJ1-5	TRBV5-6	CASNTNQPQHF
TRBJ2-7	TRBV28	CASSDTESGKGEQYF